Below are 23 T cell receptor beta chains sequenced from a single sample in a study of T cell responses to AZD1222 COVID-19 vaccine. TCRdb's table, derived via immunoSEQ multiplex PCR, lists solely in-frame clones and lacks some. The data contain roughly 140,000 clones, roughly 90% of them seen just once; the ten biggest clones take up 1.5% to 2%. This sample comprised peripheral blood, obtained 28 days after the second AZD1222 dose. Source of these receptors: an adult who received the AZD1222 COVID-19 vaccine.

In nucleotides, the CDR3 is TGCAGCGTTGGACAGGGCGTAGGAACTGAAGCTTTCTTT. Translating gives CSVGQGVGTEAFF. The J gene is TRBJ1-1, the V gene TRBV29-1; 7 bases agree with TRBD1. J gave up 5 bases and V 4 bases, and 7 bases lay outside the gene matches. CDR1 and CDR2 (germline): SQVTM, ANQGSEA. The CDR3 covers 13 residues.

J is TRBJ2-1 and V is TRBV7-2; no firm D call. Germline CDR1 SGHTA, CDR2 FQGNSA. CDR3 length equals 15 residues. V gave up 5 bases and J gave up 0 bases, with 11 bases separating them. The CDR3 nucleotides are TGTGCCAGCAGCCTGGTCTCGAGCTCCTACAATGAGCAGTTCTTC. As protein: CASSLVSSSYNEQFF.

This sequence joins TRBV12-3 or TRBV12-4 and TRBJ1-4, with a possible D match to TRBD1 (5 bases). This CDR3 is built from 13 residues. The V end lost 6 bases, the J end lost 7 bases, and 12 bases lay between the germline ends. In nucleotides, the CDR3 is TGTGCCAGCAGACCAGGGATCTCTGAAAAACTGTTTTTT. Protein sequence: CASRPGISEKLFF.

The chain combines TRBV20-1 with TRBJ1-2; TRBD1 might be the D (6 bases). This CDR3 contains 14 residues. The germline V gene encodes CDR1 DFQATT and CDR2 SNEGSKA (reference sequence). V lost 3 bases to trimming and J lost 4 bases, with 15 bases between them. The CDR3 reads CSASAYGQPYGYTF. The CDR3 bases are TGCAGTGCTAGTGCTTACGGACAGCCCTATGGCTACACCTTC.

This clone came up a few times. CDR3 in amino acids: CASSSGGGLTDTQYF. CDR3 sequence (DNA): TGTGCCAGCAGCTCGGGCGGGGGCCTGACAGATACGCAGTATTTT. The chain combines TRBV11-3 with TRBJ2-3, with a tentative D call TRBD2 (7 bases). The CDR3 spans 15 residues. CDR1 and CDR2 from the germline V gene are SGHNT and YENEEA. The V gene lost 4 bases and the J gene lost 3 bases, with 14 bases spanning the gap.

The V gene is TRBV28, the J gene TRBJ2-2, with D uncertain. Germline CDR1 reads MDHEN; CDR2 reads SYDVKM. Trimming took off 8 bases at V and 0 bases at J, with 7 bases between the two ends. The CDR3 is 13 amino acids. The DNA of the CDR3 is TGTGCCAGCGCCAGTTCGAACACCGGGGAGCTGTTTTTT. Protein sequence: CASASSNTGELFF.

The rearrangement links TRBV7-2 to TRBJ2-1; 8 nucleotides match TRBD2. This CDR3 contains 16 residues. The ends lost 2 bases at V and 2 bases at J; junction bases unmatched: 5. From germline, CDR1 is SGHTA and CDR2 FQGNSA. This CDR3 reads CASSLSAGGTYNEQFF. The CDR3 coding sequence is TGTGCCAGCAGCTTATCGGCGGGGGGTACCTACAATGAGCAGTTCTTC.

The genes are TRBV5-1 and TRBJ1-2; 7 nucleotides match TRBD1. J gave up 0 bases and V 4 bases, and 9 bases lay outside the gene matches. Germline CDR1 and CDR2: SGHRS and YFSETQ. This CDR3 comprises 16 residues. CDR3: CASSLGGTETNYGYTF. In DNA form, the CDR3 reads TGCGCCAGCAGCCTCGGGGGGACAGAAACTAACTATGGCTACACCTTC.

The gene calls are TRBV5-1 and TRBJ1-6; 12 bases map to TRBD1. V lost 4 bases and J lost 7; bases outside the gene matches: 12. The CDR3 runs to 18 residues. CDR1 is SGHRS and CDR2 is YFSETQ in the germline V gene. The CDR3 DNA reads as TGCGCCAGCAGCACCGGGACAGGGGGCGGAATGAGGAATTCACCCCTCCACTTT. This codes for CASSTGTGGGMRNSPLHF.

The genes are TRBV19 and TRBJ1-1; 12 positions agree with TRBD1. Trimming took 6 bases from V and 5 from J; bases not matched to a gene: 7. Per the germline V gene, CDR1 is LNHDA and CDR2 is SQIVND (reference sequence). The CDR3 is 15 residues long. The DNA of the CDR3 is TGTGCCAGTAGAGAGGGGACAGGGGGCCTTACTGAAGCTTTCTTT. Protein product: CASREGTGGLTEAFF.

The J gene is TRBJ1-4, the V gene TRBV15; D uncertain. Germline V gene data show CDR1 as LNHNV and CDR2 as YYDKDF (reference sequence). This CDR3 comprises 15 residues. With 0 bases removed from V and 7 bases from J, the gap between germline ends came to 12 bases. CDR3 DNA sequence: TGTGCCACCAGCAGAGACGGCAAACCTTTTGAAAAACTGTTTTTT. It encodes CATSRDGKPFEKLFF. The entire variable domain, with the rest obtained from reference TRBV15 and TRBJ1-4, is as follows: DAMVIQNPRYQVTQFGKPVTLSCSQTLNHNVMYWYQQKSSQAPKLLFHYYDKDFNNEADTPDNFQSRRPNTSFCFLDIRSPGLGDTAMYLCATSRDGKPFEKLFFGSGTQLSVL.

The chain couples TRBV30 to TRBJ1-5, with TRBD1 as a possible D gene (5 bases). Germline V gene sequence: CDR1 GTSNPN, CDR2 SVGIG (reference sequence). Trimming shortened V by 5 bases and J by 0 bases, and 11 bases separated the two germline ends. This CDR3 region has 14 residues. The CDR3 DNA sequence: TGTGCCTGGGGGAGACAGTATAGCAATCAGCCCCAGCATTTT. Translation: CAWGRQYSNQPQHF.

This clone appeared a few times. The genes are TRBV4-1 and TRBJ2-7, with 8 positions matching TRBD2. In germline, CDR1 is MGHRA, CDR2 YSYEKL. V was clipped by 0 bases and J by 6 bases; unmatched bases: 13. The CDR3 runs 17 residues. CDR3 bases: TGCGCCAGCAGCCAAGATCTGTCAGGGCGGGAGGTCTCCGAGCAGTACTTC. The encoded protein is CASSQDLSGREVSEQYF.

The genes are TRBV6-5 and TRBJ1-2, with 8 bases that match TRBD1. V shed 6 bases, J shed 7 bases, and the junction held 16 bases outside the gene matches. Germline assignment: CDR1 MNHEY and CDR2 SVGAGI. The CDR3 is made up of 16 amino acids. CDR3 in amino acids: CASRYPEGTGVLGYTF. As DNA, the CDR3 is TGTGCCAGCAGGTACCCGGAGGGGACAGGCGTACTTGGCTACACCTTC.

The chain joins TRBV19 to TRBJ2-3; weak D call: TRBD2 (5 bases). Deletions cut 3 bases from V and 1 base from J, with 5 bases between. Germline-derived CDR1 and CDR2 are LNHDA and SQIVND (reference sequence). CDR3 length: 13 residues. This CDR3 reads CASSMRGTDTQYF. The CDR3 DNA follows: TGTGCCAGTAGTATGCGGGGCACAGATACGCAGTATTTT.

The chain recombines TRBV29-1 with TRBJ2-5; no reliable D call. Trimming left V 4 bases short and J 1 base short, with 10 bases between. From germline, CDR1 is SQVTM and CDR2 ANQGSEA. This CDR3 has 13 amino acids. The DNA for the CDR3 is TGCAGCGTTGGTCAGTCAACCCAAGAGACCCAGTACTTC. It encodes CSVGQSTQETQYF.

The V gene is TRBV28, the J gene TRBJ2-2, with D unresolved. Trimming pared 7 bases from V and 6 bases from J, leaving 12 bases between. Germline V gene data show CDR1 as MDHEN and CDR2 as SYDVKM. The CDR3 is 13 amino acids. CDR3 bases: TGTGCCAGCACCTCGGGTCGGGCCGGGGAGCTGTTTTTT. It is translated as CASTSGRAGELFF.

This clone is medium-sized (0.01 to 0.1%). The rearrangement links TRBV7-6 to TRBJ2-7; TRBD2 matches at 7 bases. The trim removed 4 bases at V and 3 bases at J, leaving 3 bases unmatched. This CDR3 is 13 amino acids long. Germline assignment: CDR1 SGHVS and CDR2 FNYEAQ. The CDR3 spells CASSSREDYEQYF. CDR3 in DNA: TGTGCCAGCAGCTCCCGGGAGGACTACGAGCAGTACTTC.

The chain employs TRBV27 and TRBJ2-1; D may match TRBD1 or TRBD2 (5 bases each). The CDR3 contains 15 residues. Trimming pared 6 bases from V and 4 bases from J, leaving 16 bases between. Germline V gives CDR1 MNHEY, CDR2 SMNVEV (reference sequence). The CDR3 sequence is CASSLNRDLYNEQFF. The CDR3 bases are TGTGCCAGCAGCCTTAACCGGGACCTTTACAATGAGCAGTTCTTC.

This clone was observed a single time. Here the CDR3 reads CASSFLGTGAQESYGYTF. The CDR3 nucleotides are TGTGCCAGCAGTTTCCTCGGGACAGGAGCGCAAGAGAGCTATGGCTACACCTTC. The rearrangement links TRBV27 to TRBJ1-2; 8 bases match TRBD1. Germline values: CDR1 MNHEY, CDR2 SMNVEV (reference sequence). The CDR3 contains 18 residues. V was pared by 3 bases and J by 4 bases, with 16 bases of the junction left unmatched.

The chain is built from TRBV9 and TRBJ2-2; 7 bases fit TRBD2. V shed 5 bases, J shed 3 bases, and the junction held 10 bases outside the gene matches. Germline V CDR1 and CDR2: SGDLS, YYNGEE. This CDR3 is built from 16 residues. The CDR3 loop reads CASSGGGGPDTGELFF. For the CDR3, the DNA is TGTGCCAGCAGTGGGGGGGGTGGCCCCGACACCGGGGAGCTGTTTTTT.

The chain joins TRBV19 to TRBJ1-2; tentatively, D is TRBD1 (6 bases). Germline assignment: CDR1 LNHDA and CDR2 SQIVND (reference sequence). The V end lost 4 bases, the J end lost 7 bases, and 10 bases lay between the germline ends. This CDR3 contains 12 residues. Here the CDR3 reads CASSNRVGGYTF. The CDR3 nucleotides are TGTGCCAGTAGTAACAGGGTCGGTGGCTACACCTTC.

The V and J genes are TRBV18 and TRBJ1-3; TRBD1 is a possible D gene (5 bases). CDR3 length: 16 amino acids. The V gene lost 5 bases and the J gene lost 7 bases, with 21 bases spanning the gap. Germline V gene data show CDR1 as KGHSH and CDR2 as LQKENI. CDR3 in DNA: TGTGCCAGCTCAACCTCACTCGGGACTCTAGGGAACACCATATATTTT. It codes for CASSTSLGTLGNTIYF.